Included here is one T cell receptor beta chain sequence, with context. Antigen unknown. Within the sample, other DNA sequences also encode this same CDR3. Clones were read by immunoSEQ multiplex PCR, and TCRdb kept only the in-frame ones, dropping some. The top ten hold approximately 0.9% of the sample, which has around 1,100,000 clones, about 80% seen once. The source of the sample is a study of shared clonotypes between healthy human individuals. Background on the study: There were three CD4 naive, three CD4 memory, two CD8 naive and one CD8 memory plates per donor. General study points: A few donors held about 5% of naive CD4 clonotypes in common.

HIV-negative, healthy adults without recent acute infections or vaccinations were the donors. The split of CD4+ cells yielded CD45RA+ naive and CD45RA-negative memory subsets. The sequence derives from a man younger than 30 in good health. Some clones in this sample may be carry-over from other donors' samples. Sequenced input: memory CD4+ T cells from PBMCs. Subset reported: CD45RA-negative fraction.

The CDR3 reads CASSLDTSDEQFF. The CDR3 coding sequence is TGTGCCAGCAGCTTAGATACTAGCGATGAGCAGTTCTTC. The chain combines TRBV11-3 with TRBJ2-1; the match to TRBD2 covers 7 bases. The CDR3 length is 13 residues. CDR1 is SGHNT and CDR2 is YENEEA in the germline V gene. V lost 0 bases, J lost 8 bases, and 1 base stayed unmatched. The complete variable domain, with remaining parts taken from reference TRBV11-3 and TRBJ2-1, reads EAGVVQSPRYKIIEKKQPVAFWCNPISGHNTLYWYLQNLGQGPELLIRYENEEAVDDSQLPKDRFSAERLKGVDSTLKIQPAELGDSAVYLCASSLDTSDEQFFGPGTRLTVL.